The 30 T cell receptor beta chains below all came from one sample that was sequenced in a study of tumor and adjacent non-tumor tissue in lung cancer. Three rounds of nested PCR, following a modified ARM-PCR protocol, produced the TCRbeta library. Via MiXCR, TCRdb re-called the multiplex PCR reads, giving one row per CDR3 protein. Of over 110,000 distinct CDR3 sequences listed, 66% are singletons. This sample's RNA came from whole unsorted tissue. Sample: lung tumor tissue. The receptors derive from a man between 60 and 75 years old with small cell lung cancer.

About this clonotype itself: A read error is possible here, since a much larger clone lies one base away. In DNA, the CDR3 is TGCAGTGCAAGAGGGGCAGGGTTATACTATGACTACACCTTC. Protein sequence: CSARGAGLYYDYTF. The gene calls are TRBV20-1 and TRBJ1-2; D perhaps matches TRBD1 (5 bases). The germline gives CDR1 DFQATT, CDR2 SNEGSKA (reference sequence). This CDR3 comprises 14 residues.

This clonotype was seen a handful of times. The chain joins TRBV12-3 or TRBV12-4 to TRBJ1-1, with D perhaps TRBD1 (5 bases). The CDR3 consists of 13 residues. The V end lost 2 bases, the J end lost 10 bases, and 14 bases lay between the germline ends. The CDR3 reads CASSLRGTGPAFF. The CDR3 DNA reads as TGTGCCAGCAGTTTACGGGGCACAGGACCAGCTTTCTTT.

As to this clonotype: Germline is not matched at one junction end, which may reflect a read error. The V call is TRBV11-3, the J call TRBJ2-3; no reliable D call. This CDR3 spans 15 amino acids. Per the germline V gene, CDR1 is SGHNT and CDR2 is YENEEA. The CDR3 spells CTSSVRSFNTDTQYF. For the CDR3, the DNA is TGTACCAGCAGCGTGCGTAGTTTTAACACAGATACGCAGTATTTT.

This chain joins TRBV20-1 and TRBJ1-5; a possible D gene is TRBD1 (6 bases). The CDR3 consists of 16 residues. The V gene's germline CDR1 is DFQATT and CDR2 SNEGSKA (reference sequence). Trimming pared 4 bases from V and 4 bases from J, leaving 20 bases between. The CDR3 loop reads CSATRGDMGGNQPQHF. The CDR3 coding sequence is TGCAGTGCTACCCGGGGGGACATGGGGGGAAATCAGCCCCAGCATTTT.

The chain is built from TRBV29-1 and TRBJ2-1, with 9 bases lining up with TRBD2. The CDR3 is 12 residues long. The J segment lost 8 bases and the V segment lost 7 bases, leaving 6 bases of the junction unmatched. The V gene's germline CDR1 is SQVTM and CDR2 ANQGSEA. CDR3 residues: CSASGRSDEQFF. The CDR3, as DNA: TGCAGCGCCAGCGGGAGGTCGGATGAGCAGTTCTTC.

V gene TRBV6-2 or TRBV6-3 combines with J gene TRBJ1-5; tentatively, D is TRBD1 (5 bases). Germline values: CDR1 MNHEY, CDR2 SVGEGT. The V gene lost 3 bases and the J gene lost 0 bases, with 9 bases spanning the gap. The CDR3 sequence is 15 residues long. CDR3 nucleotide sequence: TGTGCCAGCAGTTATGACAGAAATAGCAATCAGCCCCAGCATTTT. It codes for CASSYDRNSNQPQHF.

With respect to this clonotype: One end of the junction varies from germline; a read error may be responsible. The DNA for the CDR3 is TGCGCCAGCAGATACAGGACGAACATCGGGGAGCTGTTTTTT. This sequence encodes CASRYRTNIGELFF. The chain joins TRBV4-1 to TRBJ2-2, with a possible D match to TRBD1 (5 bases). Germline CDR1 and CDR2: MGHRA and YSYEKL. This CDR3 has 14 residues.

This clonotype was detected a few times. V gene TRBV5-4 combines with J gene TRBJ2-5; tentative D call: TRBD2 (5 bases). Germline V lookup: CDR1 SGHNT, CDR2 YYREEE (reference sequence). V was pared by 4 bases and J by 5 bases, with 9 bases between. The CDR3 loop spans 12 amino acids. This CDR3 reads CASSRGSETQYF. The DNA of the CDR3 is TGTGCCAGCAGCCGGGGTTCCGAGACCCAGTACTTC.

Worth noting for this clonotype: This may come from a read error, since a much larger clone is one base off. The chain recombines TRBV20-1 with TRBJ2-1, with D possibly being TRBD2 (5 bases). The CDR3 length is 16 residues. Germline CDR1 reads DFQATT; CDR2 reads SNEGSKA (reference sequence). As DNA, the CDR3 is TGCTGTGCAAACCGAAAGCGGCTCAGCTCCTACAATGAGCAGTTCTTC. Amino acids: CCANRKRLSSYNEQFF.

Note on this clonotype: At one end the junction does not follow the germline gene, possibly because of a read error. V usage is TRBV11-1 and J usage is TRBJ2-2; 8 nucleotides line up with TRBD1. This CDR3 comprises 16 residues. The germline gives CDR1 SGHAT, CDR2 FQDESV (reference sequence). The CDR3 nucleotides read TGTGCTAGCGGCCCCCCGGACAGGGTAGACACCGGGGATCTGTTTTTT. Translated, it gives CASGPPDRVDTGDLFF.

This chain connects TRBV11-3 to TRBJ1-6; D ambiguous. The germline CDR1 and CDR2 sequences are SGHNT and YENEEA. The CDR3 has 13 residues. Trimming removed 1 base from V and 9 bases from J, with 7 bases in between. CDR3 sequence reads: CASSLVRISPLHF. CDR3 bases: TGTGCCAGCAGCTTAGTGAGGATTTCACCCCTCCACTTT.

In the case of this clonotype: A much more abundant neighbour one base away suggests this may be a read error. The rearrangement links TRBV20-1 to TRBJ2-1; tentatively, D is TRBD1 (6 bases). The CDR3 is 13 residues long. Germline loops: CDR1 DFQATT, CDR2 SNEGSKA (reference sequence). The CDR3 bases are TGCAGTGCTAGCCAAGGGGGTGACAATGAGCACTTCTTC. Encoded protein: CSASQGGDNEHFF.

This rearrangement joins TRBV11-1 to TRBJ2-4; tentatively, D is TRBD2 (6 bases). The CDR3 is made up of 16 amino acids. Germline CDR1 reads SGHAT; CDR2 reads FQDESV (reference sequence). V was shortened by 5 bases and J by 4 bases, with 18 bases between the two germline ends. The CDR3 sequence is CASSDGSGLAKNIQYF. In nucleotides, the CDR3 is TGTGCCAGCAGCGACGGGAGTGGCCTAGCAAAAAACATTCAGTACTTC.

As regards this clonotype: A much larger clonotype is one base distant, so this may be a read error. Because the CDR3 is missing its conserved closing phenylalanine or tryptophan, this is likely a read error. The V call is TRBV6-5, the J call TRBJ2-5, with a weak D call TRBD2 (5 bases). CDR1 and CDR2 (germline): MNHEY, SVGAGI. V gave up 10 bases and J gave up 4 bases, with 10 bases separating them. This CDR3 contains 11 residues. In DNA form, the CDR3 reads TGTGCCACCACGAGGGCAGAGACCCAGTACCTC. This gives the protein CATTRAETQYL.

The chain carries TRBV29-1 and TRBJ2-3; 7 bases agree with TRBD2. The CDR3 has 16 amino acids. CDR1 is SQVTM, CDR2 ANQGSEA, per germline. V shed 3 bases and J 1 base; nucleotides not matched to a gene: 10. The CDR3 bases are TGCAGCGTTGATAGCACTAGCGTGGGGCGCACAGATACGCAGTATTTT. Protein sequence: CSVDSTSVGRTDTQYF.

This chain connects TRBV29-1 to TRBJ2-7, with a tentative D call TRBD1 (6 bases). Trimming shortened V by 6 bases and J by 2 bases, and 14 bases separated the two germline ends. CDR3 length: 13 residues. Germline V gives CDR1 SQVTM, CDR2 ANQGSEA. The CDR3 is CSVVFTGPYEQYV. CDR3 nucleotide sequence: TGCAGCGTCGTTTTTACAGGGCCCTACGAGCAGTACGTC.

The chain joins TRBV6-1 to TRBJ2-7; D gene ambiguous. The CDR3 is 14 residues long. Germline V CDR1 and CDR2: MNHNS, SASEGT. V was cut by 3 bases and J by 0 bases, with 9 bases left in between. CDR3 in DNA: TGTGCCAGCAGTGACTGGGGAATCTCCTACGAGCAGTACGTC. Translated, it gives CASSDWGISYEQYV.

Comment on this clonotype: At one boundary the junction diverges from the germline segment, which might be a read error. The CDR3 sequence: CASSLDSLNTVTLF. The CDR3 DNA reads as TGTGCCAGTAGCCTGGACAGCCTGAACACTGTTACTTTATTT. The rearrangement joins TRBV11-1 to TRBJ1-1; TRBD1 might be the D (6 bases). The CDR3 runs to 14 residues. The germline V gene has CDR1 SGHAT and CDR2 FQDESV (reference sequence).

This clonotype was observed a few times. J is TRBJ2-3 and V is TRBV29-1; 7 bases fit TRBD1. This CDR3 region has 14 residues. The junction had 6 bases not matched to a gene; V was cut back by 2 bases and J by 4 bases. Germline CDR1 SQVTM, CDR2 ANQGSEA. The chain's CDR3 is CSVESGQAPDTQYF. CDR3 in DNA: TGCAGCGTTGAATCTGGACAGGCCCCAGATACGCAGTATTTT.

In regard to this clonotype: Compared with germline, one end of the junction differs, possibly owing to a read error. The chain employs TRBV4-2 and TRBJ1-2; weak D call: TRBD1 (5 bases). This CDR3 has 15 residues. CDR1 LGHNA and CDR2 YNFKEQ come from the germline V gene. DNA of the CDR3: TGTGCCAGCAGCCAAGATTTCGCGACAGCAGACGGCTACACATTC. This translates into CASSQDFATADGYTF.

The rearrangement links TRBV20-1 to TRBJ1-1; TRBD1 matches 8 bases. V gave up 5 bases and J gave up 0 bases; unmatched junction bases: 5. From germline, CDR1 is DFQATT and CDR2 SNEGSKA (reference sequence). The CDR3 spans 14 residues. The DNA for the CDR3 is TGCAGTGCTCGGGACAGGCTTGTGAACACTGAAGCTTTCTTT. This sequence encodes CSARDRLVNTEAFF.

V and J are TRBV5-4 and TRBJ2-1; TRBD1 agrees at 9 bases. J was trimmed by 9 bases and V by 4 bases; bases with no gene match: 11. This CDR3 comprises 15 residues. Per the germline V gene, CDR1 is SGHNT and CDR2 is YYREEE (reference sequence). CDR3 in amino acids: CASSPPWDRVGEQFF. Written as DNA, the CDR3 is TGTGCCAGCAGCCCCCCATGGGACAGGGTGGGTGAGCAGTTCTTC.

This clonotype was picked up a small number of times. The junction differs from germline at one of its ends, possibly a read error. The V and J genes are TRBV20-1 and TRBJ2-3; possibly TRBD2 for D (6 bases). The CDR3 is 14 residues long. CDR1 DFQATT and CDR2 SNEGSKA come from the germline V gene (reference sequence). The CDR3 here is CTATTGGNTDTQYF. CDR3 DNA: TGCACTGCTACTACAGGCGGGAACACAGATACGCAGTATTTT.

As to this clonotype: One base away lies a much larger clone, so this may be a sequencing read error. As DNA, the CDR3 is TGTGCCAGCAGTCCACTAGCGGGAGGAAGCGTGGAGCTGTTTTTT. This gives the protein CASSPLAGGSVELFF. The chain employs TRBV11-3 and TRBJ2-2; 12 bases fit TRBD2. CDR3 size: 15 residues. In germline, CDR1 is SGHNT, CDR2 YENEEA. The trim removed 6 bases at V and 10 bases at J, leaving 9 bases unmatched.

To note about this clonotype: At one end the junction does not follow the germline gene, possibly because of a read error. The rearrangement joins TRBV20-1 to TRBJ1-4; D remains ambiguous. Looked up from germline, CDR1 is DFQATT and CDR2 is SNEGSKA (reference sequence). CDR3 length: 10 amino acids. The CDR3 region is CIASWEELFF. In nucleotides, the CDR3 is TGCATTGCTAGCTGGGAAGAACTGTTTTTT.

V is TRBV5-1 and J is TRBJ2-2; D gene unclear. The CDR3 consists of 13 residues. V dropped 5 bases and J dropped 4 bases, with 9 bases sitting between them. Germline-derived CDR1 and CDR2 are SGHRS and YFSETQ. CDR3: CASRLASTGELFF. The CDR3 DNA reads TGCGCCAGCAGGCTCGCCAGCACCGGGGAGCTGTTTTTT. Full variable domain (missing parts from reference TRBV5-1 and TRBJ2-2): KAGVTQTPRYLIKTRGQQVTLSCSPISGHRSVSWYQQTPGQGLQFLFEYFSETQRNKGNFPGRFSGRQFSNSRSEMNVSTLELGDSALYLCASRLASTGELFFGEGSRLTVL.

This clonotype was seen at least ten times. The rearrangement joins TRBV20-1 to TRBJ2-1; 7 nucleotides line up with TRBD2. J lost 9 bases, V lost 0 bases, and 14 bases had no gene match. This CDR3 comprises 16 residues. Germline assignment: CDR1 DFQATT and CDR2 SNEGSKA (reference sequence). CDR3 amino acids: CSARDPRLPPGGEQFF. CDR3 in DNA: TGCAGTGCTAGAGATCCGAGGCTGCCCCCGGGGGGTGAGCAGTTCTTC.

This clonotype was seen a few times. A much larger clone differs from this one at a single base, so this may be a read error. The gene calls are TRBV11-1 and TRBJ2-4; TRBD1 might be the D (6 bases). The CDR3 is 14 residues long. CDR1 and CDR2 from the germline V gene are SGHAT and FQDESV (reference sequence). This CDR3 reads CASSPSDRQNIHYF. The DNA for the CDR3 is TGTGCCAGCAGCCCTTCGGACAGACAAAACATTCATTACTTC. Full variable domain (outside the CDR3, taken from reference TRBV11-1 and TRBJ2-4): EAEVAQSPRYKITEKSQAVAFWCDPISGHATLYWYRQILGQGPELLVQFQDESVVDDSQLPKDRFSAERLKGVDSTLKIQPAELGDSAMYLCASSPSDRQNIHYFGAGTRLSVL.

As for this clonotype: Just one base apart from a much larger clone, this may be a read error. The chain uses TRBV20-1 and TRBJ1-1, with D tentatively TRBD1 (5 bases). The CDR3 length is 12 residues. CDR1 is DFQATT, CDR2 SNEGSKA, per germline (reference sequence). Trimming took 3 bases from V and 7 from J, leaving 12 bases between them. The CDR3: CSARRRGGEAFF. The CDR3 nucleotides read TGCAGTGCTAGGAGACGGGGGGGTGAAGCTTTCTTT.

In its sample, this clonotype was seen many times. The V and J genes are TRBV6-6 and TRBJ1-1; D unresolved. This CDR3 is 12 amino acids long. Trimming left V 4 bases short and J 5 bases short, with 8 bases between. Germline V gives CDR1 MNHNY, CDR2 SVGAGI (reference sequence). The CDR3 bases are TGTGCCAGCAGTTGGATGGGGACTGAAGCTTTCTTT. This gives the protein CASSWMGTEAFF.